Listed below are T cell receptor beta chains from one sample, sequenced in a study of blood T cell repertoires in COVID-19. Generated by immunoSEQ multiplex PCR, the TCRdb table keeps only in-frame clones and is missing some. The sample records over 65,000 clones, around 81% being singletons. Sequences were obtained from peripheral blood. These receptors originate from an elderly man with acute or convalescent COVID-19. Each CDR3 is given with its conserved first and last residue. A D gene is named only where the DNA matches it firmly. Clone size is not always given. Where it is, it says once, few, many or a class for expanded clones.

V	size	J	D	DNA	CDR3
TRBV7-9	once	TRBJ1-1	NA	TGTGCCAGCAGCTTAGGCCAGATGAACACTGAAGCTTTCTTT	CASSLGQMNTEAFF
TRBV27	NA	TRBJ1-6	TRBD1	TGTGCCAGCAGTTTATCGAGACAGGGGATTTCACCCCTCCACTTT	CASSLSRQGISPLHF
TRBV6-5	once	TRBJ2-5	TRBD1	TGTGCCAGCTCGCGACAGGGGGTGCCTCAAGAGACCCAGTACTTC	CASSRQGVPQETQYF
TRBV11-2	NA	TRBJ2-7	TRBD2	TGTGCCAGCAGATTAGCGGGAGAAAGCTACGAGCAGTACTTC	CASRLAGESYEQYF
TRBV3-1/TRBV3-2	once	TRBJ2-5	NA	TGTGCCAGCAGCCAAGATGGGGGGTGGACCCAGTACTTC	CASSQDGGWTQYF
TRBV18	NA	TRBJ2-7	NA	TGTGCCAGCTCACCACGAGTAGATATTGACGAGCAGTACTTC	CASSPRVDIDEQYF
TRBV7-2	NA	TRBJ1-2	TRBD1	TGTGCCAGCAGCGCACACCGGGACAGCTATGGCTACACCTTC	CASSAHRDSYGYTF
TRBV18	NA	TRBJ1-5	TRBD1	TGTGCCAGCTCACCTACAGGGGATCAGCCCCAGCATTTT	CASSPTGDQPQHF
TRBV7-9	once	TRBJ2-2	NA	TGTGCCAGCAGCCCGACAAACAGGGAGGGCGGGGAGCTGTTTTTT	CASSPTNREGGELFF
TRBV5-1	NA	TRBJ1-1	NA	TGCGCCAGCAGCCGACAGGAGAACACTGAAGCTTTCTTT	CASSRQENTEAFF
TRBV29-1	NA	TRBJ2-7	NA	TGCAGCGTTGACCCGGGGGTAGGCTACGAGCAGTACTTC	CSVDPGVGYEQYF
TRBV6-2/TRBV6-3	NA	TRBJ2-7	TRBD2	TGTGCCAGCAGTGACGCTAGCGGATCCTACGAGCAGTACTTC	CASSDASGSYEQYF
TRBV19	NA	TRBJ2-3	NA	TGTGCCAGTAGTAGGGCCGAAGGGACTGCAAATCGGGATACGCAGTATTTT	CASSRAEGTANRDTQYF
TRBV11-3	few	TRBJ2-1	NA	TGTGCCAGCAGCTTAGATCGGGAGACTGGGCAGTTCTTC	CASSLDRETGQFF
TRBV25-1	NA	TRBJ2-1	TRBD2	TGTGCCAGCTCGGGACTAGCGGGGGCCAGCTCCTACAATGAGCAGTTCTTC	CASSGLAGASSYNEQFF
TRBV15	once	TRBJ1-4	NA	TGTGCCACCAGCAGCGACAGTAATGAAAAACTGTTTTTT	CATSSDSNEKLFF
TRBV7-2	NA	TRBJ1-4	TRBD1	TGTGCCAGCAGCTTGGGACAGGGGGCGCATACTAATGAAAAACTGTTTTTT	CASSLGQGAHTNEKLFF
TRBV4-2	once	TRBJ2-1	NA	TGTGCCAGCAGCCAAGTCGGGGTTCCGTTCTTC	CASSQVGVPFF
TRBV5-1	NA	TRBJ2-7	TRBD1	TGCGCCAGCAGCTCGACCGGGACAGTTTCCTACGAGCAGTACTTC	CASSSTGTVSYEQYF
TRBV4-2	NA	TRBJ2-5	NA	TGTGCCAGCAGCCAAGAGGCAGGGCAACGGGAGACCCAGTACTTC	CASSQEAGQRETQYF
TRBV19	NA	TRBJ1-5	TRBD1	TGTGCCAGTAGTGAAGGACAGGTCAATCAGCCCCAGCATTTT	CASSEGQVNQPQHF
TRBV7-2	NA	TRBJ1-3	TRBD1	TGTGCCAGCAGCTCCCCGACAGGGAGGCACACCATATATTTT	CASSSPTGRHTIYF
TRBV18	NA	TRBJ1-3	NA	TGTGCCAGCTCACCAGAGGCTGGAAACACCATATATTTT	CASSPEAGNTIYF
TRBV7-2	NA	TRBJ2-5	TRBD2	TGTGCCAGTGGACTAGCGGGAGCCTTCCAAGAGACCCAGTACTTC	CASGLAGAFQETQYF
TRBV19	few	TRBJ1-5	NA	TGTGCCAGTAGTATAGTAAGCGGCAATCAGCCCCAGCATTTT	CASSIVSGNQPQHF
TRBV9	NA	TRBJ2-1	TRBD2	TGTGCCAGCAGCACCGTAGGGAGGGTCGAATTGGACAATGAGCAGTTCTTC	CASSTVGRVELDNEQFF
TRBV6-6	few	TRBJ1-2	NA	TGTGCCAGCAGACAGGGAACTTATGGCTACACCTTC	CASRQGTYGYTF
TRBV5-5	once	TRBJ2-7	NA	TGTGCCAGCAGCTTGGGACTGGACAGAGAACCTTCCTACGAGCAGTACTTC	CASSLGLDREPSYEQYF
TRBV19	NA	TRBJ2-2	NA	TGTGCCAGTAGTATTGAGCTACCTCGCTACACCGGGGAGCTGTTTTTT	CASSIELPRYTGELFF
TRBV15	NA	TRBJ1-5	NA	TGTGCCACCAGCAGAGGAAACTTTGCGACAGATCAGCCCCAGCATTTT	CATSRGNFATDQPQHF
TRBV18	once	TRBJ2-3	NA	TGTGCCAGCTCCGACAGTTCAGATACGCAGTATTTT	CASSDSSDTQYF
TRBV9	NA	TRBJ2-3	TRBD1	TGTGCCAGCAGCGCGGACAGGGGAGCCGATGGTACGCAGTATTTT	CASSADRGADGTQYF
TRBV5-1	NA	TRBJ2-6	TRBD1	TGCGCCAGCAGCTCCCGGGACAGCTCTGGGGCCAACGTCCTGACTTTC	CASSSRDSSGANVLTF
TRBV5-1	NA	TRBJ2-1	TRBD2	TGCGCCAGCAGCTTCTGGCACCCAAGGCAGCGGGAGGGCCCCGGGAGGGAGCAGTTCTTC	CASSFWHPRQREGPGREQFF
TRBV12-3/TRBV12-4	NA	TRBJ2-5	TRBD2	TGTGCCAGCAGTATAGCGGGAGTCGAGACCCAGTACTTC	CASSIAGVETQYF
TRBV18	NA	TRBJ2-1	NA	TGTGCCAGCTCAAAAACCCGGGAGAATGAGCAGTTCTTC	CASSKTRENEQFF
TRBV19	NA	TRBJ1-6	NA	TGTGCCAGTAGTATACTCACTGGTAATTCACCCCTCCACTTT	CASSILTGNSPLHF
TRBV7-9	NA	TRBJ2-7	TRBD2	TGTGCCAGCAGCCGCGACCGCGGGGGGCCCTACGAGCAGTACTTC	CASSRDRGGPYEQYF
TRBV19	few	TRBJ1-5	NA	TGTGCCAGTAGTCCCGACAGATATAGCAATCAGCCCCAGCATTTT	CASSPDRYSNQPQHF
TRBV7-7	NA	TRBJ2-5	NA	TGTGCTAGCAGCCCTCGGACTCTGCAAGAGACCCAGTACTTC	CASSPRTLQETQYF
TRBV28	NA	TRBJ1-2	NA	TGTGCCAGCAGTCCAGACAGCTATGGCTACACCTTC	CASSPDSYGYTF
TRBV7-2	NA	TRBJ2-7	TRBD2	TGTGCCAGCAGCTCGAGGGGTAGCGGGATCTACGAGCAGTACTTC	CASSSRGSGIYEQYF
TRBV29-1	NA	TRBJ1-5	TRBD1	TGCAGCGTTAAGGGACAGGGGGATCAGCCCCAGCATTTT	CSVKGQGDQPQHF
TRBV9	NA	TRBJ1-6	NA	TGTGCCAGCAGCGTAACAGGGAATTCACCCCTCCACTTT	CASSVTGNSPLHF
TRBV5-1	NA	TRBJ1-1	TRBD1	TGCGCCAGCAGCTTAAGGGGGCAGGGGACTGAAGCTTTCTTT	CASSLRGQGTEAFF
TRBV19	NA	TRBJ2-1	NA	TGTGCCAGCAGGACGGCGGGTGAGCAGTTCTTC	CASRTAGEQFF